A selection of T cell receptor beta chains follows, all from one sample in a study of brain T cells in children with intractable seizures. TCRdb keeps only in-frame clones here, not all; method: immunoSEQ multiplex PCR. The sample has roughly 80,000 clones; more than 75% are singletons. The source material was peripheral blood, sampled at surgery. These receptor sequences come from a girl aged 2-15 years with Rasmussen encephalitis and intractable seizures. CDR3s include the opening cysteine and the closing phenylalanine or tryptophan. Each record gives: CDR3 length, V gene, D gene, clone size, J gene, CDR3 protein, CDR3 DNA. The D gene is left open where the match is weak. Size values are once, few and many counts, or a class for expanded clones, and some rows have none.

length: 19
V: TRBV28
D: NA
size: NA
J: TRBJ1-4
CDR3: CASSLLDSKNRGTNEKLFF
DNA: TGTGCCAGCAGCTTGTTGGACAGCAAGAATCGTGGAACTAATGAAAAACTGTTTTTT

length: 12
V: TRBV9
D: NA
size: NA
J: TRBJ1-2
CDR3: CASSVGGYGYTF
DNA: TGTGCCAGCAGCGTAGGGGGGTATGGCTACACCTTC

length: 18
V: TRBV12-5
D: TRBD1
size: NA
J: TRBJ2-5
CDR3: CASGLIPQGALDQETQYF
DNA: TGTGCTAGTGGTTTGATTCCGCAGGGGGCGCTTGACCAAGAGACCCAGTACTTC

length: 14
V: TRBV5-4
D: NA
size: NA
J: TRBJ2-3
CDR3: CASSSPGAGDTQYF
DNA: TGTGCCAGCAGCTCCCCGGGAGCGGGAGATACGCAGTATTTT

length: 13
V: TRBV12-3/TRBV12-4
D: NA
size: NA
J: TRBJ1-4
CDR3: CARGSALSEKLFF
DNA: TGTGCCAGGGGGTCGGCCCTAAGTGAAAAACTGTTTTTT

length: 17
V: TRBV4-1
D: TRBD2
size: NA
J: TRBJ2-3
CDR3: CASSHPRGSGRSDTQYF
DNA: TGCGCCAGCAGCCACCCCCGCGGTAGCGGGAGGTCAGATACGCAGTATTTT

length: 11
V: TRBV28
D: NA
size: once
J: TRBJ2-5
CDR3: CASSLSETQYF
DNA: TGTGCCAGCAGTTTATCGGAGACCCAGTACTTC

length: 12
V: TRBV7-9
D: NA
size: NA
J: TRBJ2-7
CDR3: CASLSASYEQYF
DNA: TGTGCCAGCCTTAGCGCCTCCTACGAGCAGTACTTC

length: 17
V: TRBV28
D: TRBD1
size: once
J: TRBJ1-2
CDR3: CASSQNTMDRALQGYTF
DNA: TGTGCCAGCAGTCAAAATACTATGGACAGGGCGCTGCAAGGCTACACCTTC

length: 14
V: TRBV29-1
D: NA
size: NA
J: TRBJ2-6
CDR3: CSVEGTAGANVLTF
DNA: TGCAGCGTTGAAGGGACCGCTGGGGCCAACGTCCTGACTTTC

length: 14
V: TRBV7-9
D: NA
size: NA
J: TRBJ2-2
CDR3: CASSTIRGDGELFF
DNA: TGTGCCAGCAGCACCATCAGGGGAGACGGGGAGCTGTTTTTT

length: 15
V: TRBV7-9
D: NA
size: NA
J: TRBJ1-2
CDR3: CASSLGDGNFFGYTF
DNA: TGTGCCAGCAGCTTGGGAGACGGTAACTTTTTCGGCTACACCTTC

length: 14
V: TRBV7-7
D: TRBD1
size: once
J: TRBJ2-5
CDR3: CASSPMGQQETQYF
DNA: TGTGCCAGCAGCCCGATGGGACAGCAAGAGACCCAGTACTTC

length: 14
V: TRBV7-9
D: TRBD1
size: once
J: TRBJ1-4
CDR3: CASSPGTGREKLFF
DNA: TGTGCCAGCAGCCCCGGGACAGGGCGTGAAAAACTGTTTTTT

length: 17
V: TRBV5-5
D: TRBD1
size: NA
J: TRBJ1-1
CDR3: CASSATGWGGMNTEAFF
DNA: TGTGCCAGCAGTGCGACAGGGTGGGGAGGCATGAACACTGAAGCTTTCTTT

length: 13
V: TRBV19
D: NA
size: NA
J: TRBJ1-5
CDR3: CASSRASHQPQHF
DNA: TGTGCCAGTTCCCGGGCCTCTCATCAGCCCCAGCATTTT

length: 13
V: TRBV29-1
D: TRBD1
size: NA
J: TRBJ1-4
CDR3: CSVGQGAGEKLFF
DNA: TGCAGCGTTGGACAGGGGGCGGGTGAAAAACTGTTTTTT

length: 12
V: TRBV5-1
D: NA
size: NA
J: TRBJ1-1
CDR3: CASTTGYTEAFF
DNA: TGCGCCAGTACGACAGGCTACACTGAAGCTTTCTTT

length: 16
V: TRBV27
D: NA
size: NA
J: TRBJ2-7
CDR3: CASSLSPMASSYEQYF
DNA: TGTGCCAGCAGTTTATCGCCTATGGCTAGCTCCTACGAGCAGTACTTC

length: 15
V: TRBV25-1
D: NA
size: NA
J: TRBJ2-2
CDR3: CASSDPIIATGELFF
DNA: TGTGCCAGCAGTGACCCCATCATAGCCACGGGGGAGCTGTTTTTT

length: 14
V: TRBV3-1/TRBV3-2
D: NA
size: NA
J: TRBJ2-7
CDR3: CASSQEGATYEQYF
DNA: TGTGCCAGCAGCCAAGAAGGAGCCACCTACGAGCAGTACTTC

length: 18
V: TRBV5-1
D: TRBD2
size: NA
J: TRBJ2-3
CDR3: CASSLPGTSGVSTDTQYF
DNA: TGCGCCAGCAGCTTACCCGGGACTAGCGGGGTTAGCACAGATACGCAGTATTTT

length: 15
V: TRBV4-1
D: TRBD1
size: NA
J: TRBJ2-7
CDR3: CASSQEGKDRDEQYF
DNA: TGCGCCAGCAGCCAAGAAGGAAAAGACAGGGACGAGCAGTACTTC

length: 17
V: TRBV30
D: NA
size: NA
J: TRBJ2-6
CDR3: CAWTRLAILSGANVLTF
DNA: TGTGCCTGGACCCGGTTGGCTATTCTCTCTGGGGCCAACGTCCTGACTTTC

length: 19
V: TRBV27
D: NA
size: NA
J: TRBJ2-7
CDR3: CASSGWGVPGPHLRYEQYF
DNA: TGTGCCAGCTCGGGGTGGGGGGTGCCGGGACCACATTTGAGATACGAGCAGTACTTC

length: 15
V: TRBV1
D: NA
size: NA
J: TRBJ1-5
CDR3: CTSSGGGHRNQPQHF
DNA: TGCACCAGCAGCGGGGGAGGGCACCGCAATCAGCCCCAGCATTTT

length: 14
V: TRBV6-1
D: NA
size: NA
J: TRBJ2-1
CDR3: CASSDLSSYNEQFF
DNA: TGTGCCAGCAGTGATTTGTCCTCCTACAATGAGCAGTTCTTC